This TCR beta chain was captured by sequencing in a study of regulatory T cells in long-lasting Graves disease. This clonotype was seen repeatedly, ten times or more. As to time point: persistent/refractory GD, antithyroid drugs over 5 years with positive TRAb. There was RNA extracted from PBMCs, and the TCR library was made from it. iRepertoire HTBI primers and Arm-PCR of CDR3 regions built TCR beta libraries. TCRdb re-called the multiplex PCR reads through MiXCR, storing one row per CDR3 protein. The sample lists about half a million distinct CDR3 sequences; roughly 22% were seen once. CDR1 LNHNV and CDR2 YYDKDF come from the germline V gene (reference sequence). Trimming cost V 0 bases and J 1 base, with 7 bases left between them. CDR3 size: 14 residues.

The sequences come from peripheral blood mononuclear cells (PBMCs), collected when the disease was refractory, from a patient treated with antithyroid drugs. The clonotype was recovered from a female donor with Graves disease. V usage is TRBV15 and J usage is TRBJ2-7; D uncertain. The CDR3 protein is CATSRDLGSYEQYF. CDR3 in DNA: TGTGCCACCAGCAGAGATCTAGGGTCCTACGAGCAGTACTTC.